The clone carrying this TCR beta chain was detected only once. The source of the sample is a study of blood T cell repertoires in COVID-19. J gave up 4 bases and V 6 bases, and 9 bases lay outside the gene matches. CDR1 and CDR2 from the germline V gene are SNHLY and FYNNEI. The CDR3 totals 15 residues. Data came from immunoSEQ multiplex PCR; TCRdb stores just in-frame clones and leaves some out. The sample lists about 380,000 clones; 70% to 90% were seen once. The clonotype originates from a woman under 30 who had recovered from COVID-19. Sequencing used PBMCs or T cells enriched from blood (not recorded which). This rearrangement joins TRBV2 to TRBJ2-7; 10 bases agree with TRBD1. CDR3: CASSNRTGGIYEQYF. DNA of the CDR3: TGTGCCAGCAGCAATAGGACAGGGGGTATATACGAGCAGTACTTC. The whole variable domain, filled in from reference TRBV2 and TRBJ2-7, reads EPEVTQTPSHQVTQMGQEVILRCVPISNHLYFYWYRQILGQKVEFLVSFYNNEISEKSEIFDDQFSVERPDGSNFTLKIRSTKLEDSAMYFCASSNRTGGIYEQYFGPGTRLTVT.